This T cell receptor (beta chain) was sequenced during a study of cytomegalovirus exposure and HLA in healthy donors. With 60 Vbeta and 13 Jbeta primers, the PCR was carried out. Assay used: immunoSEQ multiplex PCR; TCRdb lists only in-frame clones, some missing. Here the sample spans about 160,000 clones, approximately 85% being singletons. V was cut by 1 base and J by 5 bases, with 14 bases left in between. Germline-derived CDR1 and CDR2 are MDHEN and SYDVKM. The CDR3 has 15 amino acids. The chain has TRBV28 and TRBJ2-5; D might be TRBD2 (6 bases). The TCR comes from a man aged 50 or older in good health and CMV-seropositive. The sequencing input was PBMCs. CDR3 bases: TGTGCCAGCAGTTTATCTGGGAGGAGTATGGAGACCCAGTACTTC. Amino acid sequence: CASSLSGRSMETQYF.